Following are 20 T cell receptor beta chains from one sample sequenced in a study of blood T cell repertoires in COVID-19. Method: immunoSEQ multiplex PCR; TCRdb's copy keeps in-frame clones and lacks some. The sample includes more than 200,000 clones, approximately 91% of them seen just once. The material sequenced was peripheral blood. These receptors were obtained from a woman aged 55-69 years with acute or convalescent COVID-19.

The chain joins TRBV4-2 to TRBJ1-2, with no clear D. V shed 1 base and J shed 4 bases, with 10 bases lying between them. The CDR3 sequence is 14 residues long. CDR1 LGHNA and CDR2 YNFKEQ come from the germline V gene. CDR3 loop: CASSQGTLFYGYTF. CDR3 sequence (DNA): TGTGCCAGCAGCCAAGGTACCCTATTCTATGGCTACACCTTC.

The chain employs TRBV6-6 and TRBJ2-7; 7 bases agree with TRBD1. The CDR3 loop spans 13 amino acids. V shed 2 bases, J shed 8 bases, and the junction held 6 bases outside the gene matches. Germline CDR1 and CDR2: MNHNY and SVGAGI (reference sequence). The CDR3 bases are TGTGCCAGCAGTTACGGGACAGAAGCCAAGCAGTACTTC. Its translation is CASSYGTEAKQYF.

The chain couples TRBV18 to TRBJ1-1; 8 bases align to TRBD1. CDR3 length: 14 residues. V gave up 5 bases and J gave up 1 base; unmatched junction bases: 3. From germline, CDR1 is KGHSH and CDR2 LQKENI. The chain's CDR3 is CASSTTGENTEAFF. CDR3 nucleotides: TGTGCCAGCTCAACGACAGGGGAGAACACTGAAGCTTTCTTT.

CDR3 DNA: TGTGCCAGTTCGGACAGGGCTAATGAAAAACTGTTTTTT. Its protein is CASSDRANEKLFF. The J gene is TRBJ1-4, the V gene TRBV19; TRBD1 agrees at 8 bases. The V segment lost 8 bases and the J segment 3 bases; nucleotides outside the gene matches: 2. From germline, CDR1 is LNHDA and CDR2 SQIVND (reference sequence). This CDR3 contains 13 residues.

The chain recombines TRBV6-5 with TRBJ2-5; tentatively, D is TRBD1 (6 bases). CDR3 length equals 14 residues. Germline V gene data show CDR1 as MNHEY and CDR2 as SVGAGI. Trimming pared 2 bases from V and 5 bases from J, leaving 12 bases between. CDR3 sequence (DNA): TGTGCCAGCAGTTACACAGGGAGTAGGGAGACCCAGTACTTC. Residues: CASSYTGSRETQYF.

This clone appeared a few times. V usage is TRBV27 and J usage is TRBJ1-2; maybe TRBD1 (5 bases). CDR1 is MNHEY and CDR2 is SMNVEV in the germline V gene (reference sequence). The CDR3 length is 16 residues. Deletions cut 4 bases from V and 4 bases from J, with 19 bases between. The DNA of the CDR3 is TGTGCCAGCAGTTCCTCGGGGGGGGTCGCTGGCTATGGCTACACCTTC. This codes for CASSSSGGVAGYGYTF.

The chain is built from TRBV7-9 and TRBJ1-1; D gene ambiguous. This CDR3 region has 14 residues. Germline CDR1 reads SEHNR; CDR2 reads FQNEAQ (reference sequence). V was shortened by 5 bases and J by 4 bases, with 14 bases between the two germline ends. CDR3 protein: CASSPLGGSTEAFF. The CDR3 bases are TGTGCCAGCAGCCCCCTCGGAGGTAGCACTGAAGCTTTCTTT. Combining the CDR3 with reference TRBV7-9 and TRBJ1-1 gives the whole variable domain DTGVSQNPRHKITKRGQNVTFRCDPISEHNRLYWYRQTLGQGPEFLTYFQNEAQLEKSRLLSDRFSAERPKGSFSTLEIQRTEQGDSAMYLCASSPLGGSTEAFFGQGTRLTVV.

This rearrangement joins TRBV11-3 to TRBJ2-1; tentatively, D is TRBD2 (7 bases). The V gene's germline CDR1 is SGHNT and CDR2 YENEEA. Trimming removed 5 bases at V and 8 bases at J, with 13 bases between. The CDR3 sequence is 13 residues long. The CDR3 sequence: CASSGLGGDEQFF. The CDR3 DNA reads as TGTGCCAGCAGCGGATTAGGGGGGGATGAGCAGTTCTTC.

The chain carries TRBV29-1 and TRBJ1-1, with D unclear. Germline CDR1 reads SQVTM; CDR2 reads ANQGSEA. The CDR3 runs to 14 residues. Trimming removed 3 bases from V and 2 bases from J, with 13 bases in between. The CDR3 loop reads CSVDIPLLNTEAFF. CDR3 DNA sequence: TGCAGCGTTGACATCCCATTACTCAACACTGAAGCTTTCTTT.

V gene TRBV18 combines with J gene TRBJ2-7, with 8 bases aligning to TRBD1. Germline loops: CDR1 KGHSH, CDR2 LQKENI. Trimming cost V 4 bases and J 0 bases; bases outside gene matches: 2. CDR3 length: 14 residues. CDR3 sequence: CASSRDRSSYEQYF. The CDR3 nucleotides are TGTGCCAGCTCACGGGACAGGTCCTCCTACGAGCAGTACTTC.

The chain recombines TRBV20-1 with TRBJ2-1, with 9 bases lining up with TRBD2. With V trimmed by 3 bases and J by 5 bases, 5 bases remained unmatched. The germline CDR1 and CDR2 sequences are DFQATT and SNEGSKA (reference sequence). The CDR3 sequence is 14 residues long. CDR3 sequence reads: CSASSGSLDNEQFF. In nucleotides, the CDR3 is TGCAGTGCTAGTAGCGGGAGCCTTGACAATGAGCAGTTCTTC.

The chain couples TRBV7-2 to TRBJ2-3, with D possibly TRBD2 on 5 matching bases. The ends were cut back, 2 bases at V and 0 bases at J, with 9 bases in the middle. This CDR3 region has 15 residues. From germline, CDR1 is SGHTA and CDR2 FQGNSA. CDR3 in amino acids: CASSLRETSTDTQYF. The CDR3, as DNA: TGTGCCAGCAGCTTAAGGGAGACAAGCACAGATACGCAGTATTTT.

The gene calls are TRBV4-2 and TRBJ2-7; D is uncertain. The CDR3 totals 15 residues. V was cut by 0 bases and J by 4 bases, with 13 bases left in between. CDR1 LGHNA and CDR2 YNFKEQ come from the germline V gene. Written as DNA, the CDR3 is TGTGCCAGCAGCCAAGACTGGCAGATACAGTACGAGCAGTACTTC. As protein: CASSQDWQIQYEQYF.

The chain couples TRBV14 to TRBJ2-3; 9 nucleotides match TRBD1. V gave up 1 base and J gave up 2 bases; unmatched junction bases: 1. The germline gives CDR1 SGHDN, CDR2 FVKESK. The CDR3 totals 15 residues. The CDR3 nucleotides read TGTGCCAGCAGCCAAGGGGACAGGGACACAGATACGCAGTATTTT. It specifies CASSQGDRDTDTQYF.

V is TRBV7-9 and J is TRBJ2-7; 9 bases map to TRBD1. The germline gives CDR1 SEHNR, CDR2 FQNEAQ (reference sequence). The CDR3 loop spans 15 amino acids. V dropped 4 bases and J dropped 0; count of bases not matched to a gene: 4. As DNA, the CDR3 is TGTGCCAGCAGCTCCCGGGACAGGGACTCCTACGAGCAGTACTTC. Its protein product is CASSSRDRDSYEQYF.

This clone was detected only once. This sequence joins TRBV9 and TRBJ2-3; TRBD2 matches at 7 bases. Germline CDR1 is SGDLS and CDR2 is YYNGEE. J was trimmed by 0 bases and V by 3 bases; bases with no gene match: 7. The CDR3 loop spans 16 amino acids. Here the CDR3 reads CASSGLGGTSTDTQYF. CDR3 bases: TGTGCCAGCAGCGGCCTCGGGGGGACGAGCACAGATACGCAGTATTTT.

This rearrangement joins TRBV6-5 to TRBJ2-3; TRBD1 matches at 7 bases. Germline lookup yields CDR1 MNHEY and CDR2 SVGAGI. The V and J ends lost 0 bases and 5 bases, in that order; junction bases with no gene match: 8. CDR3 length: 16 amino acids. CDR3 nucleotides: TGTGCCAGCAGTTACTCGAGAGGGGGCTGGAAAGATACGCAGTATTTT. Translated: CASSYSRGGWKDTQYF.

The chain employs TRBV5-1 and TRBJ2-5; TRBD1 might be the D (6 bases). This CDR3 is built from 15 residues. Trimming took 1 base from V and 3 from J, leaving 13 bases between them. The V gene's germline CDR1 is SGHRS and CDR2 YFSETQ. CDR3 sequence: CASSLSNRAEETQYF. CDR3 nucleotides: TGCGCCAGCAGCTTGAGTAACAGGGCCGAAGAGACCCAGTACTTC. The full variable domain, rest sourced from reference TRBV5-1 and TRBJ2-5, is KAGVTQTPRYLIKTRGQQVTLSCSPISGHRSVSWYQQTPGQGLQFLFEYFSETQRNKGNFPGRFSGRQFSNSRSEMNVSTLELGDSALYLCASSLSNRAEETQYFGPGTRLLVL.

This chain uses TRBV20-1 with TRBJ1-1; TRBD1 matches at 8 bases. Germline V gene data show CDR1 as DFQATT and CDR2 as SNEGSKA (reference sequence). The CDR3 totals 13 residues. Trimming took 4 bases from V and 5 from J; bases not matched to a gene: 6. The CDR3 bases are TGCAGTGCTACTGACAGGGGTGGGACTGAAGCTTTCTTT. Translation gives CSATDRGGTEAFF.

The CDR3 bases are TGTGCCAGCAGCCGTTCCGTCATGGCTAGCCGTACCTACGAGCAGTACTTC. It yields the protein CASSRSVMASRTYEQYF. The V gene is TRBV5-6, the J gene TRBJ2-7; D might be TRBD2 (5 bases). Per germline, CDR1 SGHDT and CDR2 YYEEEE. CDR3 length equals 17 residues. V gave up 4 bases and J gave up 2 bases, with 22 bases separating them.